Below, 32 T cell receptor beta chains from the same sample are listed, as sequenced in a study of cytomegalovirus exposure and HLA in healthy donors. Use of 60 Vbeta and 13 Jbeta primers characterized the PCR. Some clones are missing from TCRdb's copy, which holds only in-frame ones; the method was immunoSEQ multiplex PCR. This repertoire shows around 130,000 clones, 65% to 85% found once; its top ten account for approximately 1.2%. The sample consisted of PBMCs. Every receptor here comes from a man aged 50 to 59 in good health and CMV-seronegative.

The chain uses TRBV7-2 and TRBJ1-5, with D possibly being TRBD1 (5 bases). The germline gives CDR1 SGHTA, CDR2 FQGNSA. The CDR3 spans 18 residues. Trimming stripped 1 base from V and 3 bases from J, with 19 bases between. CDR3 sequence (DNA): TGTGCCAGCAGCTTAGGGAGACAGACTGTAACCTTCAATCAGCCCCAGCATTTT. Amino acids: CASSLGRQTVTFNQPQHF.

This rearrangement joins TRBV7-8 to TRBJ2-4; 10 positions match TRBD1. There are 15 residues in the CDR3. Germline assignment: CDR1 SGHVS and CDR2 FQNEAQ. Unmatched junction bases numbered 9, after V lost 5 bases and J lost 8 bases. The CDR3 region is CASSPRGDRGDIQYF. The CDR3, as DNA: TGTGCCAGCAGCCCAAGGGGGGACAGGGGTGACATTCAGTACTTC.

A few counts support this clone. The chain employs TRBV2 and TRBJ1-5; 8 bases line up with TRBD1. The CDR3 covers 14 residues. Per the germline V gene, CDR1 is SNHLY and CDR2 is FYNNEI. Trimming at V came to 3 bases and at J to 6 bases, leaving 4 bases not matched to a gene. CDR3 in amino acids: CASSEDRDGQPQHF. For the CDR3, the DNA is TGTGCCAGCAGTGAGGACAGGGATGGTCAGCCCCAGCATTTT.

The chain is built from TRBV9 and TRBJ2-3, with 15 bases fitting TRBD2. J was trimmed by 0 bases and V by 4 bases; bases with no gene match: 6. From germline, CDR1 is SGDLS and CDR2 YYNGEE. This CDR3 is built from 18 residues. In DNA form, the CDR3 reads TGTGCCAGCAGCCCGGGACTAGCGGGAGGAACTAGCACAGATACGCAGTATTTT. Amino acids: CASSPGLAGGTSTDTQYF.

Comments on this clone: This sample includes further DNA sequences coding for the same CDR3. The chain couples TRBV6-5 to TRBJ1-2, with 7 nucleotides matching TRBD1. The CDR3 consists of 15 residues. The germline V gene has CDR1 MNHEY and CDR2 SVGAGI. Trimming removed 0 bases from V and 1 base from J; junction bases left unmatched: 2. CDR3 sequence: CASSYSGTDNYGYTF. For the CDR3, the DNA is TGTGCCAGCAGTTACTCAGGGACAGATAACTATGGCTACACCTTC.

J is TRBJ2-7 and V is TRBV5-1; TRBD2 matches at 12 bases. The CDR3 runs to 14 residues. In germline, CDR1 is SGHRS, CDR2 YFSETQ. Trimming at V came to 2 bases and at J to 6 bases, leaving 3 bases not matched to a gene. CDR3 loop: CASSFGLAGPEQYF. The CDR3 nucleotides are TGCGCCAGCAGCTTTGGACTAGCGGGACCCGAGCAGTACTTC.

The table lists this clone with a count of one. J is TRBJ1-1 and V is TRBV5-4; D unresolved. This CDR3 has 14 amino acids. CDR1 is SGHNT and CDR2 is YYREEE in the germline V gene (reference sequence). The V and J ends lost 2 bases and 1 base respectively, with 9 bases between them. The CDR3 DNA is TGTGCCAGCAGCTTTGTAGCGGGGAACACTGAAGCTTTCTTT. Its protein is CASSFVAGNTEAFF.

This chain uses TRBV5-4 with TRBJ2-1, with TRBD2 matching over 9 bases. Trimming cost V 4 bases and J 2 bases; bases outside gene matches: 4. Germline CDR1 SGHNT, CDR2 YYREEE (reference sequence). The CDR3 totals 15 residues. The CDR3 bases are TGTGCCAGCAGCACCATAGCGGGAGCCTACAATGAGCAGTTCTTC. Translation gives CASSTIAGAYNEQFF.

This clone was counted a few times. This chain uses TRBV4-1 with TRBJ2-1; D uncertain. The germline V and J ends were trimmed by 2 bases and 0 bases, with 5 bases remaining between them. The CDR3 covers 14 residues. Germline assignment: CDR1 MGHRA and CDR2 YSYEKL. Here the CDR3 DNA reads TGCGCCAGCAGCCAATCTAGCTCCTACAATGAGCAGTTCTTC. Its protein product is CASSQSSSYNEQFF.

The chain joins TRBV5-1 to TRBJ2-4; 7 positions agree with TRBD1. J lost 3 bases, V lost 0 bases, and 3 bases had no gene match. CDR3 size: 15 residues. Germline loops: CDR1 SGHRS, CDR2 YFSETQ. Here the CDR3 reads CASSLAGGGKNIQYF. The CDR3 DNA is TGCGCCAGCAGCTTGGCAGGGGGTGGCAAAAACATTCAGTACTTC.

This sequence joins TRBV6-6 and TRBJ1-5; D possibly corresponds to TRBD1 (6 bases). The CDR3 is 15 residues long. The ends were cut back, 5 bases at V and 1 base at J, with 12 bases in the middle. Germline CDR1 is MNHNY and CDR2 is SVGAGI (reference sequence). The CDR3 bases are TGTGCCAGCAGTCAACAGGGAGCCAGCAATCAGCCCCAGCATTTT. Residues: CASSQQGASNQPQHF.

V gene TRBV19 combines with J gene TRBJ1-4; 8 nucleotides align to TRBD1. After removal of 7 bases from V and 0 bases from J, the junction contained 1 base not matched to a gene. The CDR3 runs to 14 residues. Germline loops: CDR1 LNHDA, CDR2 SQIVND (reference sequence). The DNA for the CDR3 is TGTGCCAGTAAGACAGGGGCAACTAATGAAAAACTGTTTTTT. It codes for CASKTGATNEKLFF.

The rearrangement uses TRBV11-3 and TRBJ2-1, with no clear D. This CDR3 comprises 13 residues. V lost 3 bases and J 7 bases, leaving 10 bases between the germline ends. Germline-derived CDR1 and CDR2 are SGHNT and YENEEA. The CDR3 DNA is TGTGCCAGCAGCTTTAATTCTGTTAATGAGCAGTTCTTC. This gives the protein CASSFNSVNEQFF.

This clone was picked up a small number of times. Other DNA variants within this sample encode the same CDR3. The chain links TRBV2 to TRBJ2-3, with unresolved D. V shed 7 bases and J shed 6 bases, with 11 bases lying between them. CDR1 is SNHLY and CDR2 is FYNNEI in the germline V gene. The CDR3 spans 12 residues. The CDR3 DNA sequence: TGTGCCAGCACTCTACTCACGGATACGCAGTATTTT. It translates to CASTLLTDTQYF.

This rearrangement joins TRBV11-2 to TRBJ2-1; TRBD2 matches at 11 bases. This CDR3 spans 18 amino acids. Germline V gene sequence: CDR1 SGHAT, CDR2 FQNNGV. V was pared by 2 bases and J by 3 bases, with 9 bases of the junction left unmatched. The CDR3 sequence is CASSLRPSGTSGYNEQFF. The CDR3 region has the DNA TGTGCCAGCAGCTTACGACCCTCCGGGACTAGCGGCTACAATGAGCAGTTCTTC.

This chain uses TRBV2 with TRBJ2-5, with TRBD2 matching 15 bases. The V gene's germline CDR1 is SNHLY and CDR2 FYNNEI. The V segment lost 4 bases and the J segment 4 bases; nucleotides outside the gene matches: 4. This CDR3 spans 16 amino acids. CDR3 coding DNA: TGTGCCAGCAGTGGGACTAGCGGGAGGGGGGGAGAGACCCAGTACTTC. This gives the protein CASSGTSGRGGETQYF.

The chain links TRBV7-8 to TRBJ2-1; TRBD1 agrees at 10 bases. V lost 1 base to trimming and J lost 5 bases; unmatched junction nucleotides: 2. The germline V gene encodes CDR1 SGHVS and CDR2 FQNEAQ. CDR3 length equals 15 residues. CDR3 sequence: CASSLGDRGNNEQFF. CDR3 nucleotides: TGTGCCAGCAGCTTAGGGGACAGGGGTAACAATGAGCAGTTCTTC.

The chain uses TRBV28 and TRBJ2-6, with a tentative D call TRBD2 (7 bases). Germline CDR1 MDHEN, CDR2 SYDVKM. This CDR3 has 17 amino acids. Trimming removed 4 bases from V and 4 bases from J, with 17 bases in between. The CDR3 here is CASSYSRGGAGANVLTF. The CDR3 DNA follows: TGTGCCAGCAGTTACTCCCGAGGGGGGGCCGGGGCCAACGTCCTGACTTTC.

In its sample, this clone was seen a few times. The rearrangement links TRBV10-3 to TRBJ2-7; 8 bases map to TRBD1. Germline CDR1 reads ENHRY; CDR2 reads SYGVKD. J was trimmed by 3 bases and V by 1 base; bases with no gene match: 2. CDR3 length equals 14 residues. As DNA, the CDR3 is TGTGCCATCAGTGAGTTACAGGGGGTCTACGAGCAGTACTTC. This codes for CAISELQGVYEQYF.

This clone was picked up a small number of times. V and J are TRBV6-1 and TRBJ1-6, with TRBD1 matching over 10 bases. Germline CDR1 and CDR2: MNHNS and SASEGT. The CDR3 sequence is 17 residues long. J was trimmed by 7 bases and V by 0 bases; bases with no gene match: 6. CDR3: CASSEARDRGKNSPLHF. The CDR3 DNA reads TGTGCCAGCAGTGAAGCGAGGGACAGGGGTAAAAATTCACCCCTCCACTTT.

Written as DNA, the CDR3 is TGTGCCATCAGGGGAGGGAACTCCTACGAGCAGTACTTC. It specifies CAIRGGNSYEQYF. J is TRBJ2-7 and V is TRBV10-3; 7 bases map to TRBD2. V shed 6 bases and J 0 bases; nucleotides not matched to a gene: 2. Germline V gives CDR1 ENHRY, CDR2 SYGVKD. The CDR3 is 13 amino acids.

The chain links TRBV13 to TRBJ1-1; D remains unclear. V was pared by 4 bases and J by 0 bases, with 15 bases between. The CDR3 runs to 16 residues. Germline lookup yields CDR1 PRHDT and CDR2 FYEKMQ (reference sequence). CDR3 in DNA: TGTGCCAGCAGCTCCCGTCGCGCGACTATGAACACTGAAGCTTTCTTT. Translation gives CASSSRRATMNTEAFF.

The CDR3 sequence: CASSFLFGETQYF. Written as DNA, the CDR3 is TGTGCCAGCAGCTTCCTCTTTGGCGAGACCCAGTACTTC. This chain joins TRBV7-6 and TRBJ2-5; D unresolved. Looked up from germline, CDR1 is SGHVS and CDR2 is FNYEAQ. V was clipped by 3 bases and J by 5 bases, with 10 bases between them. The CDR3 length is 13 residues.

This chain joins TRBV10-2 and TRBJ2-5; 7 bases are a match to TRBD2. V lost 8 bases, J lost 5 bases, and 11 bases stayed unmatched. The CDR3 extends over 14 amino acids. Germline CDR1 is WSHSY and CDR2 is SAAADI. In DNA, the CDR3 is TGCGCCAGCCGGGGGGACGAAAGAGGGGAGACCCAGTACTTC. Protein product: CASRGDERGETQYF.

V is TRBV7-9 and J is TRBJ2-1; 8 bases align to TRBD2. The V gene end was trimmed by 1 base and the J gene end by 8 bases; junction bases not matched to a gene: 10. Germline CDR1 and CDR2: SEHNR and FQNEAQ (reference sequence). The CDR3 spans 16 residues. The DNA for the CDR3 is TGTGCCAGCAGCTTAGGACCAGCGGGAGCGGTGTATGAGCAGTTCTTC. Its translation: CASSLGPAGAVYEQFF.

This clone was picked up one time. V and J are TRBV14 and TRBJ2-7; TRBD1 might be the D (5 bases). V gave up 9 bases and J gave up 0 bases, with 12 bases separating them. The germline V gene has CDR1 SGHDN and CDR2 FVKESK. This CDR3 has 13 residues. The DNA of the CDR3 is TGTGCCAGTAAGGACACCGACTCCTACGAGCAGTACTTC. It translates to CASKDTDSYEQYF.

The chain is built from TRBV2 and TRBJ1-1, with TRBD1 as a possible D gene (5 bases). CDR3 size: 13 residues. The germline V gene has CDR1 SNHLY and CDR2 FYNNEI. With 5 bases removed from V and 8 bases from J, the gap between germline ends came to 15 bases. The CDR3 protein is CASSRDSATEAFF. DNA for the CDR3: TGTGCCAGCAGTCGGGACTCGGCGACGGAAGCTTTCTTT.

The chain combines TRBV29-1 with TRBJ1-2; D ambiguous. The CDR3 loop spans 12 amino acids. Germline V CDR1 and CDR2: SQVTM, ANQGSEA. V shed 0 bases and J shed 5 bases, with 7 bases lying between them. CDR3 protein: CSVEDHSYGYTF. The CDR3 DNA reads as TGCAGCGTTGAAGATCACAGTTATGGCTACACCTTC. The variable domain in full, completed from reference TRBV29-1 and TRBJ1-2, reads SAVISQKPSRDICQRGTSLTIQCQVDSQVTMMFWYRQQPGQSLTLIATANQGSEATYESGFVIDKFPISRPNLTFSTLTVSNMSPEDSSIYLCSVEDHSYGYTFGSGTRLTVV.

This chain joins TRBV2 and TRBJ2-5; D gene uncertain. V lost 3 bases to trimming and J lost 7 bases, with 12 bases between them. This CDR3 is 13 amino acids long. Germline values: CDR1 SNHLY, CDR2 FYNNEI. In DNA, the CDR3 is TGTGCCAGCAGTGATTCGCAGCAGGCGACCCAGTACTTC. Translating gives CASSDSQQATQYF.

The chain joins TRBV10-3 to TRBJ2-7; D perhaps matches TRBD1 (6 bases). CDR3 length: 13 amino acids. Germline V gene sequence: CDR1 ENHRY, CDR2 SYGVKD. The V and J ends lost 6 bases and 5 bases respectively, with 14 bases between them. The chain's CDR3 is CAIRNREVDEQYF. CDR3 sequence (DNA): TGTGCCATCAGGAACAGGGAAGTCGACGAGCAGTACTTC.

This chain uses TRBV19 with TRBJ1-5, with D uncertain. The CDR3 runs to 15 residues. The germline V gene encodes CDR1 LNHDA and CDR2 SQIVND (reference sequence). V lost 3 bases, J lost 1 base, and 10 bases lay in between. CDR3 protein: CASSIGGQSNQPQHF. DNA of the CDR3: TGTGCCAGTAGTATTGGAGGGCAAAGCAATCAGCCCCAGCATTTT.

The chain links TRBV28 to TRBJ2-1; 7 nucleotides match TRBD2. Germline CDR1 is MDHEN and CDR2 is SYDVKM. The CDR3 loop spans 17 amino acids. Losses at the gene ends were 5 bases for V and 9 bases for J; bases not matched to a gene: 19. The CDR3 nucleotides are TGTGCCAGCAGTCCCAATGGAGCGGGAATCTCCCTGGGTGAGCAGTTCTTC. Amino acid sequence: CASSPNGAGISLGEQFF.